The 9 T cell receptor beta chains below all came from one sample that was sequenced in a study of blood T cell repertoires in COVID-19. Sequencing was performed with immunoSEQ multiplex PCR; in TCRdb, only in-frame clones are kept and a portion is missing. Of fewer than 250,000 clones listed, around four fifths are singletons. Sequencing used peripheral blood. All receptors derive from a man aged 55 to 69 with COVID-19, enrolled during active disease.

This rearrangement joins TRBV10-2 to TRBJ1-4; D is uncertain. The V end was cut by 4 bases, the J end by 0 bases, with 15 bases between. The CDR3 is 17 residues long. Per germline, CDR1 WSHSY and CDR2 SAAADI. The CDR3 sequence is CASSGAGNPATNEKLFF. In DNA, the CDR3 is TGCGCCAGCAGTGGGGCAGGAAATCCTGCAACTAATGAAAAACTGTTTTTT.

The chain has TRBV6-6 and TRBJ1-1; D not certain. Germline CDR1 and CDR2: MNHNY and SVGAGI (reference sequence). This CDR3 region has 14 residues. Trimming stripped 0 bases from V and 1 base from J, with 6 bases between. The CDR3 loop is CASSYSEGNTEAFF. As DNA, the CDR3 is TGTGCCAGCAGTTACTCTGAGGGGAACACTGAAGCTTTCTTT.

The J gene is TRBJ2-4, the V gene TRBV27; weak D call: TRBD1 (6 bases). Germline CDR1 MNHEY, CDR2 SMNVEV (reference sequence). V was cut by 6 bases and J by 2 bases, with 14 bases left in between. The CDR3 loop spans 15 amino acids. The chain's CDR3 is CASRQTRGSKNIQYF. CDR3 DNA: TGTGCCAGCAGACAGACCAGGGGTTCCAAAAACATTCAGTACTTC.

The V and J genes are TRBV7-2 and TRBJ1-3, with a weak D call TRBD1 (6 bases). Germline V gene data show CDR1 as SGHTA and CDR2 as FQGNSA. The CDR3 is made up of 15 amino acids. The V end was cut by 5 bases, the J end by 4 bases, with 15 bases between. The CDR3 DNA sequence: TGTGCCAGCAGCAAGATGGGGGCGCGGGGAAACACCATATATTTT. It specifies CASSKMGARGNTIYF.

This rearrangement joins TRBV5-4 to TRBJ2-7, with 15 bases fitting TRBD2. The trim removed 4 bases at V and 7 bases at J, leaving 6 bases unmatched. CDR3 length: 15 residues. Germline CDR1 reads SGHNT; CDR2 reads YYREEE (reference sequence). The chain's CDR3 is CASSRTSGRGGEQYF. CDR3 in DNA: TGTGCCAGCAGCAGGACTAGCGGGAGGGGAGGGGAGCAGTACTTC. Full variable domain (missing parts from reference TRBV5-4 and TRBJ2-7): ETGVTQSPTHLIKTRGQQVTLRCSSQSGHNTVSWYQQALGQGPQFIFQYYREEENGRGNFPPRFSGLQFPNYSSELNVNALELDDSALYLCASSRTSGRGGEQYFGPGTRLTVT.

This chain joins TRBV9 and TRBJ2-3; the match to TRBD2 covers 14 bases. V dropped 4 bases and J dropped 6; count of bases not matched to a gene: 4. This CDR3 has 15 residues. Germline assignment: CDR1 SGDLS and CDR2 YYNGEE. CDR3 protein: CASSRTSGRRDTQYF. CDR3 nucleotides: TGTGCCAGCAGCCGGACTAGCGGGAGGAGGGATACGCAGTATTTT.

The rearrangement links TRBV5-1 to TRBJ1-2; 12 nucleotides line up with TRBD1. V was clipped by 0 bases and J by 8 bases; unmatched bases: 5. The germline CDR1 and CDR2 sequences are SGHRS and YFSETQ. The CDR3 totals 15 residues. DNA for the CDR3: TGCGCCAGCAGCTTGGTGGGACAGGGGGCTCAGGGCTACACCTTC. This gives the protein CASSLVGQGAQGYTF.

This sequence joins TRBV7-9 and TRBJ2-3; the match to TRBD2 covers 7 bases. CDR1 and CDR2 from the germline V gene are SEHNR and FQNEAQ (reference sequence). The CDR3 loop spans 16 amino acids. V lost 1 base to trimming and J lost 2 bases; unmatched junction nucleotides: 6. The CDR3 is CASSLVVQRDTDTQYF. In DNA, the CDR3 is TGTGCCAGCAGCTTAGTGGTCCAGCGGGACACAGATACGCAGTATTTT.

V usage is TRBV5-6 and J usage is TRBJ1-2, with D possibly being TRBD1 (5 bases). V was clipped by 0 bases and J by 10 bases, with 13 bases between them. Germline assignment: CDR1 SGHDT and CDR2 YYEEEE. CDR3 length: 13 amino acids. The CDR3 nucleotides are TGTGCCAGCAGCTTGGGGCAGGGATACGTCTACACCTTC. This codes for CASSLGQGYVYTF. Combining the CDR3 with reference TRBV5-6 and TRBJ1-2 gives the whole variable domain DAGVTQSPTHLIKTRGQQVTLRCSPKSGHDTVSWYQQALGQGPQFIFQYYEEEERQRGNFPDRFSGHQFPNYSSELNVNALLLGDSALYLCASSLGQGYVYTFGSGTRLTVV.